This T cell receptor (beta chain) comes out of a study of cytomegalovirus exposure and HLA in healthy donors. Deletions cut 0 bases from V and 1 base from J, with 14 bases between. The length of the CDR3 is 17 residues. From germline, CDR1 is SGHRS and CDR2 YFSETQ. This clone has just a few counts. The antigen is not known. A multiplex PCR was run with 60 Vbeta primers and 13 Jbeta primers. Sequencing used immunoSEQ multiplex PCR; TCRdb keeps in-frame clones, though not all of them. The profile shows 150,000 or so clones, around a tenth of them singletons. Study-wide findings and caveats: Certain indistinguishable V segments, among them TRBV6-2 and TRBV6-3, were excluded. In an earlier analysis, about 90% or about 30%: the productive usage of most TCR beta V segments. In a later analysis, parvovirus B19, influenza, CMV and Epstein-Barr virus appeared linked to several top co-occurrence clusters. Reportedly, cytomegalovirus status was diagnosed with high sensitivity and specificity.

Sequencing was done on a sample of PBMCs. The clonotype originates from a man in his fifties or sixties in good health and CMV-seronegative. This rearrangement joins TRBV5-1 to TRBJ1-3; perhaps TRBD1 as D (5 bases). The CDR3 here is CASSLEVGRTSGNTIYF. The CDR3 nucleotides read TGCGCCAGCAGCTTGGAGGTCGGCAGGACATCTGGAAACACCATATATTTT.